The next 9 T cell receptor beta chains were all read from a single sample in a study of spatial heterogeneity in lung cancer. Each CDR3 protein gets one entry after TCRdb re-called the 5' RACE reads with MiXCR. The sample has about 48,000 distinct CDR3 sequences; about 5.8% are singletons. Regarding time point: sample taken at primary tumor resection. The study sequenced unsorted whole RNA from tumor, nontumor lung or frozen PBMC. Source: PBMCs, taken at surgery. These receptors were taken from a male donor with early-stage non-small cell lung cancer.

The table lists this clonotype with many counts. The chain employs TRBV29-1 and TRBJ2-5, with 8 bases identical to TRBD2. V gave up 2 bases and J gave up 0 bases; unmatched junction bases: 11. This CDR3 contains 17 residues. Per the germline V gene, CDR1 is SQVTM and CDR2 is ANQGSEA. CDR3 residues: CSVELGGRSRNQETQYF. The CDR3 DNA follows: TGCAGCGTTGAATTGGGCGGGAGGAGTCGGAACCAAGAGACCCAGTACTTC.

In its sample, this clonotype was seen many times. The rearrangement joins TRBV4-1 to TRBJ1-4; 10 bases fit TRBD1. The CDR3 extends over 16 amino acids. The germline CDR1 and CDR2 sequences are MGHRA and YSYEKL. Trimming at V came to 4 bases and at J to 0 bases, leaving 2 bases not matched to a gene. The DNA of the CDR3 is TGCGCCAGCAGCCTGACAGGGGGCCCAACTAATGAAAAACTGTTTTTT. The encoded protein is CASSLTGGPTNEKLFF.

This clonotype has a count of ten or more. CDR3 DNA: TGCGCCAGCAGCAGGACTAGCGGGAGTAATGAGCAGTTCTTC. Its protein product is CASSRTSGSNEQFF. The J gene is TRBJ2-1, the V gene TRBV5-1; 13 bases are shared with TRBD2. The germline V gene encodes CDR1 SGHRS and CDR2 YFSETQ. The CDR3 length is 14 residues. The V segment lost 4 bases and the J segment 7 bases; nucleotides outside the gene matches: 2.

This clonotype showed up many times. V and J are TRBV4-1 and TRBJ1-5; D perhaps matches TRBD1 (5 bases). The CDR3 loop spans 13 amino acids. Deletions cut 3 bases from V and 7 bases from J, with 10 bases between. Germline V gene sequence: CDR1 MGHRA, CDR2 YSYEKL. The CDR3 spells CASSQRWGQPQHF. The CDR3 bases are TGCGCCAGCAGCCAGAGATGGGGGCAGCCCCAGCATTTT.

This clonotype showed up many times. V is TRBV20-1 and J is TRBJ2-7; either TRBD1 or TRBD2 may supply D (5 bases each). The CDR3 runs to 14 residues. V lost 1 base to trimming and J lost 4 bases, with 14 bases between them. CDR1 DFQATT and CDR2 SNEGSKA come from the germline V gene (reference sequence). CDR3 in amino acids: CSARALEGPYEQYF. In nucleotides, the CDR3 is TGCAGTGCTAGAGCCCTAGAGGGGCCTTACGAGCAGTACTTC.

This clonotype appeared many times. The J gene is TRBJ2-2, the V gene TRBV7-6, with TRBD1 identical over 9 bases. Trimming took 5 bases from V and 7 from J; bases not matched to a gene: 11. Germline CDR1 SGHVS, CDR2 FNYEAQ. The CDR3 is made up of 16 amino acids. CDR3 sequence: CASSLSRDRVGGELFF. The CDR3 DNA reads as TGTGCCAGCAGCCTTAGCCGGGACAGGGTAGGCGGGGAGCTGTTTTTT. Based on the CDR3 plus reference TRBV7-6 and TRBJ2-2, the full variable domain is GAGVSQSPRYKVTKRGQDVALRCDPISGHVSLYWYRQALGQGPEFLTYFNYEAQQDKSGLPNDRFSAERPEGSISTLTIQRTEQRDSAMYRCASSLSRDRVGGELFFGEGSRLTVL.

This clonotype was counted many times. V usage is TRBV20-1 and J usage is TRBJ2-1, with no clear D. The CDR3 extends over 12 amino acids. Trimming pared 5 bases from V and 4 bases from J, leaving 9 bases between. Germline-derived CDR1 and CDR2 are DFQATT and SNEGSKA (reference sequence). CDR3 region: CSASGFYNEQFF. CDR3 nucleotide sequence: TGCAGTGCTTCAGGATTTTACAATGAGCAGTTCTTC.

Comments on this clonotype: Possible read error: a much larger clone is one base away. The chain combines TRBV7-8 with TRBJ2-3; the match to TRBD2 covers 12 bases. The CDR3 consists of 16 residues. Per germline, CDR1 SGHVS and CDR2 FQNEAQ. Trimming removed 4 bases from V and 5 bases from J; junction bases left unmatched: 7. CDR3 in amino acids: CASSSRLAGDIDTQYF. The CDR3 bases are TGTGCCAGCAGCTCCCGACTAGCGGGAGATATAGATACGCAGTATTTT.

This clonotype occurred many times. This sequence joins TRBV5-1 and TRBJ1-1, with D unclear. Germline CDR1 and CDR2: SGHRS and YFSETQ. There are 15 residues in the CDR3. Trimming removed 0 bases at V and 2 bases at J, with 11 bases between. Here the CDR3 DNA reads TGCGCCAGCAGCTTGGAATCAATTGGTAACACTGAAGCTTTCTTT. Protein sequence: CASSLESIGNTEAFF.